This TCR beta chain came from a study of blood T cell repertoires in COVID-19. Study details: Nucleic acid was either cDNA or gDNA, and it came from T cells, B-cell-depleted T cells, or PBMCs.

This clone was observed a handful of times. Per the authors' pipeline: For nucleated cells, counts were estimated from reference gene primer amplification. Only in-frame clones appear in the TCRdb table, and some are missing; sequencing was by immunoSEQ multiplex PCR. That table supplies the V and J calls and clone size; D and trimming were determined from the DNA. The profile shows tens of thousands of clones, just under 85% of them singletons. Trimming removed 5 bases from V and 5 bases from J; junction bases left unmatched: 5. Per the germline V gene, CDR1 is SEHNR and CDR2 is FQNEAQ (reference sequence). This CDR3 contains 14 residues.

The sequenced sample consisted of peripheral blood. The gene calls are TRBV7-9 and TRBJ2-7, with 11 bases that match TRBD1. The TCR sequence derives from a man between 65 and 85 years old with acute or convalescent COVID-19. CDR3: CASSPGTGGNEQYF. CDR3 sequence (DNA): TGTGCCAGCAGCCCTGGGACAGGGGGGAACGAGCAGTACTTC.